These 7 T cell receptor beta chains came from one sample sequenced in a study of T cell clusters in autoimmune cytopenias. TRB was amplified from roughly 250 ng of peripheral blood genomic DNA per sample. One tube held mixed TRB-A and TRB-B primer pools for touch-down PCR. With the multiplex PCR reads reprocessed, TCRdb shows one record per CDR3 protein and no DNA. In all, the sample yields around 5,000 distinct CDR3 sequences. The data also belong to a second study, concerning T cell repertoires in aging, cancer and after chemotherapy.

Sequencing was done on a sample of peripheral blood. Every receptor here comes from a human donor with chronic lymphocytic leukemia. The donor label of this sample is uncertain.

V usage is TRBV11-2 and J usage is TRBJ1-4; TCRdb gives TRBD1 as the D gene, but with no DNA this cannot be confirmed. This CDR3 region has 15 residues. Germline CDR1 SGHAT, CDR2 FQNNGV. CDR3 amino acids: CASSLGTGVNEKLFF.

This clonotype is labeled medium-sized based on frequency. The chain has TRBV19 and TRBJ2-1; absent DNA, TCRdb's TRBD2 call cannot be checked. Per the germline V gene, CDR1 is LNHDA and CDR2 is SQIVND (reference sequence). The CDR3 sequence is 14 residues long. The CDR3 here is CASSTRSGWNEQFF. Together with reference TRBV19 and TRBJ2-1, the CDR3 gives the full variable domain: DGGITQSPKYLFRKEGQNVTLSCEQNLNHDAMYWYRQDPGQGLRLIYYSQIVNDFQKGDIAEGYSVSREKKESFPLTVTSAQKNPTAFYLCASSTRSGWNEQFFGPGTRLTVL.

The rearrangement joins TRBV4-1 to TRBJ1-5; TCRdb's D gene call, TRBD1, goes unchecked for lack of DNA. This CDR3 has 16 amino acids. Germline V gene lookup returns CDR1 MGHRA and CDR2 YSYEKL. CDR3 sequence reads: CASSQEAGQTYQPQHF.

J is TRBJ2-6 and V is TRBV7-9; checking the TCRdb D call of TRBD1 is not possible without DNA. Germline V gene sequence: CDR1 SEHNR, CDR2 FQNEAQ (reference sequence). The CDR3 sequence is 16 residues long. CDR3 sequence: CASSLRGSSGANVLTF.

CDR3 region: CASGGLADTGELFF. This chain connects TRBV6-1 to TRBJ2-2; the D call from TCRdb, TRBD2, cannot be confirmed without DNA. Germline CDR1 is MNHNS and CDR2 is SASEGT. This CDR3 has 14 residues.

This clonotype registers medium-sized (0.01 to 0.1%) by frequency. The rearrangement joins TRBV13 to TRBJ2-7; TCRdb designates TRBD1, a call that cannot be tested without DNA. Germline V CDR1 and CDR2: PRHDT, FYEKMQ (reference sequence). The CDR3 runs 17 residues. The CDR3 here is CASSLAPIRPGPYEQYF.

This rearrangement joins TRBV6-5 to TRBJ2-3. The CDR3 runs to 15 residues. The germline V gene has CDR1 MNHEY and CDR2 SVGAGI. CDR3 amino acids: CASSYFGPGTDTQYF.